This T cell receptor (beta chain) was recovered during a study of CD8 T cells in Susac syndrome. Notes on the study in general: Clonal expansion was not seen in any Susac syndrome CD4+ T cell repertoire.

Recently defined diagnostic criteria classed the Susac syndrome patients as definite or probable. For this clonotype: Its antigen remains unknown.

The CDR3 has 16 amino acids. Trimming at V came to 4 bases and at J to 5 bases, leaving 9 bases not matched to a gene. From germline, CDR1 is KGHDR and CDR2 SFDVKD. It was with random hexamers that about 0.45 to 1 ug RNA was reverse transcribed. A single record per CDR3 protein comes from TCRdb applying MiXCR to the immunoSEQ multiplex PCR reads. This table has around 200,000 distinct CDR3 sequences, 95% appearing once. The clonotype originates from a human donor with Susac syndrome. The gene calls are TRBV24-1 and TRBJ2-3; 9 bases line up with TRBD1. Sequencing used CD4+ T cells from PBMCs. CDR3 coding DNA: TGTGCCACCAGTGACCCGGGACAGGGAAGGGGAGATACGCAGTATTTT. As protein: CATSDPGQGRGDTQYF.